The entry that follows covers one T cell receptor (beta chain) sequence. This sample stems from a study of blood T cell repertoires in COVID-19. Study-wide background: Researchers got acute and convalescent COVID-19 samples from the United States, Italy and Spain. T cells, B-cell-depleted T cells, or PBMCs provided the cDNA or gDNA that served as material.

This CDR3 comprises 14 residues. Per the germline V gene, CDR1 is MNHNS and CDR2 is SASEGT. Trimming stripped 5 bases from V and 3 bases from J, with 13 bases between. In the original processing: For nucleated cells, counts were estimated from reference gene primer amplification. Repertoires were generated with immunoSEQ multiplex PCR, while TCRdb's copy carries only in-frame clones and drops some. The DNA was the basis for D and trimming; V, J and clone size are from that table. The sample records 290,000 or so clones, approximately 90% being singletons. This chain uses TRBV6-1 with TRBJ2-5, with a possible D match to TRBD2 (6 bases). The source is a man aged 18 to 30 with active or convalescent COVID-19. Sequenced input: peripheral blood. In nucleotides, the CDR3 is TGTGCCAGCAGTTATGGGGGGAGTAAAGAGACCCAGTACTTC. It translates to CASSYGGSKETQYF.